The T cell receptor (beta chain) under discussion was sequenced for a study of blood T cell repertoires in COVID-19. Study-level information: Samples came from the United States, Italy and Spain, spanning acute and convalescent COVID-19.

CDR3 size: 14 residues. The V gene lost 8 bases and the J gene lost 4 bases, with 17 bases spanning the gap. Germline CDR1 and CDR2: LNHDA and SQIVND (reference sequence). The protocol was immunoSEQ multiplex PCR, while the TCRdb copy is restricted to in-frame clones and leaves out a portion. The sample contains about 89,000 clones, more than 70% of which appear only once. A few counts support this clone. The TCR sequence derives from a man aged 60-69 years with acute or convalescent COVID-19. V is TRBV19 and J is TRBJ1-2; D is perhaps TRBD1 (6 bases). The sequencing sample was made of peripheral blood. The CDR3 DNA follows: TGTGCCAGTGACCCTGGACAGCTCGCCTATGGCTACACCTTC. Its translation: CASDPGQLAYGYTF.